A single T cell receptor beta chain is shown here with its context. Antigen specificity is unknown. Just one base apart from a much larger clone, this may be a read error. Every donor provided approximately 9.2 milliliters of peripheral blood. The source of the sample is a study of blood T cells in healthy people across ages. The second PCR ran about 6 to 12 cycles with a sample-barcoded 5' primer and J-beta primers. Each cDNA was tagged by a template-switch adaptor containing 12 random nucleotides. TCRdb reprocessed the 5' RACE reads with MiXCR, giving one entry per CDR3 protein. The table shows over 600,000 distinct CDR3 sequences, with around 50% occurring only once. General study results and limits: One million T cells yielded diversity estimates that were considered underestimates.

Germline-derived CDR1 and CDR2 are SGHTA and FQGNSA. This CDR3 is 14 amino acids long. The V segment lost 3 bases and the J segment 11 bases; nucleotides outside the gene matches: 10. The chain has TRBV7-2 and TRBJ2-5; 9 bases agree with TRBD2. The sample comprised blood. The TCR was taken from a man aged 80 or over in good health. In DNA form, the CDR3 reads TGTGCCAGCAGCTTGACTAGCGGTGACAATGAGCAGTACTTC. As protein: CASSLTSGDNEQYF.